This is a list of T cell receptor beta chains from one sample in a study of blood T cell repertoires in COVID-19. Assay used: immunoSEQ multiplex PCR; TCRdb lists only in-frame clones, some missing. The sample has 110,000 to 150,000 clones, 84% seen once. The sequenced sample was PBMCs or T cells enriched from blood (not recorded which). These receptors all stem from a woman younger than 30 who had been exposed to COVID-19. The CDR3 runs from the conserved cysteine through the conserved F or W. The order of the fields is V gene, CDR3 length, D gene, clone size, J gene, CDR3 protein, CDR3 DNA. A D gene is named only where the DNA matches it firmly. Only some rows state a clone size, as once, few, many or a class for expanded clones.

v_gene: TRBV3-1/TRBV3-2
len: 15
d_gene: TRBD1
abundance: NA
j_gene: TRBJ1-6
CDR3aa: CASSQVYQGDSPLHF
CDR3nt: TGTGCCAGCAGCCAAGTGTACCAGGGGGATTCACCCCTCCACTTT

v_gene: TRBV19
len: 13
d_gene: NA
abundance: NA
j_gene: TRBJ1-1
CDR3aa: CASSGGLLNEAFF
CDR3nt: TGTGCCAGTAGTGGAGGCCTATTAAATGAAGCTTTCTTT

v_gene: TRBV9
len: 14
d_gene: NA
abundance: NA
j_gene: TRBJ1-3
CDR3aa: CASSVNSFGNTIYF
CDR3nt: TGTGCCAGCAGCGTAAACAGCTTCGGAAACACCATATATTTT

v_gene: TRBV28
len: 15
d_gene: TRBD1
abundance: NA
j_gene: TRBJ2-1
CDR3aa: CASSLSEQGARTQFF
CDR3nt: TGTGCCAGCAGTTTATCGGAACAGGGGGCGCGAACTCAGTTCTTC

v_gene: TRBV25-1
len: 14
d_gene: TRBD2
abundance: NA
j_gene: TRBJ2-1
CDR3aa: CASSVAGGSYEQFF
CDR3nt: TGTGCCAGCAGTGTAGCGGGAGGGAGCTATGAGCAGTTCTTC

v_gene: TRBV5-4
len: 14
d_gene: NA
abundance: NA
j_gene: TRBJ2-7
CDR3aa: CASSDRDFSYEQYF
CDR3nt: TGTGCCAGCAGCGACCGGGACTTCTCCTACGAGCAGTACTTC

v_gene: TRBV30
len: 13
d_gene: TRBD2
abundance: NA
j_gene: TRBJ2-1
CDR3aa: CACLAGGGNEQFF
CDR3nt: TGTGCCTGTCTGGCGGGAGGGGGGAATGAGCAGTTCTTC

v_gene: TRBV3-1/TRBV3-2
len: 13
d_gene: NA
abundance: NA
j_gene: TRBJ2-1
CDR3aa: CASSRGTRDEQFF
CDR3nt: TGTGCCAGCAGCCGAGGAACGAGGGATGAGCAGTTCTTC

v_gene: TRBV27
len: 13
d_gene: NA
abundance: NA
j_gene: TRBJ2-7
CDR3aa: CASSLRVIHEQYF
CDR3nt: TGTGCCAGCAGTTTACGGGTGATCCACGAGCAGTACTTC

v_gene: TRBV29-1
len: 14
d_gene: TRBD1
abundance: NA
j_gene: TRBJ2-1
CDR3aa: CSVNDREGYNEQFF
CDR3nt: TGCAGCGTCAACGACAGGGAAGGATACAATGAGCAGTTCTTC

v_gene: TRBV30
len: 13
d_gene: NA
abundance: NA
j_gene: TRBJ1-1
CDR3aa: CAWSGARNTEAFF
CDR3nt: TGTGCCTGGAGTGGCGCCCGGAACACTGAAGCTTTCTTT

v_gene: TRBV11-2
len: 13
d_gene: NA
abundance: NA
j_gene: TRBJ1-2
CDR3aa: CASSSDRYYGYTF
CDR3nt: TGTGCCAGCAGCTCCGACAGATACTATGGCTACACCTTC

v_gene: TRBV14
len: 18
d_gene: TRBD2
abundance: NA
j_gene: TRBJ2-2
CDR3aa: CASSPGTSVRVNTGELFF
CDR3nt: TGTGCCAGCAGCCCAGGGACTAGCGTGAGAGTGAACACCGGGGAGCTGTTTTTT

v_gene: TRBV7-9
len: 17
d_gene: TRBD1
abundance: NA
j_gene: TRBJ1-4
CDR3aa: CASSRDRAPTSNEKLFF
CDR3nt: TGTGCCAGCAGCAGGGACAGGGCTCCTACCTCTAATGAAAAACTGTTTTTT

v_gene: TRBV3-1/TRBV3-2
len: 16
d_gene: TRBD2
abundance: NA
j_gene: TRBJ2-7
CDR3aa: CASSPVGISGNYEQYF
CDR3nt: TGTGCCAGCAGCCCAGTGGGAATTAGCGGGAACTACGAGCAGTACTTC

v_gene: TRBV27
len: 17
d_gene: TRBD2
abundance: NA
j_gene: TRBJ2-4
CDR3aa: CASSLSSSGRWGNIQYF
CDR3nt: TGTGCCAGCAGTTTATCGAGTAGCGGGAGGTGGGGAAACATTCAGTACTTC

v_gene: TRBV2
len: 14
d_gene: TRBD2
abundance: NA
j_gene: TRBJ2-1
CDR3aa: CASSEQRGYNEQFF
CDR3nt: TGTGCCAGCAGTGAACAGCGGGGATACAATGAGCAGTTCTTC

v_gene: TRBV7-2
len: 15
d_gene: NA
abundance: NA
j_gene: TRBJ2-7
CDR3aa: CASSLGPGHFYEQYF
CDR3nt: TGTGCCAGCAGCTTAGGCCCGGGTCACTTCTACGAGCAGTACTTC

v_gene: TRBV27
len: 19
d_gene: NA
abundance: NA
j_gene: TRBJ2-1
CDR3aa: CASSRRRDSQRMAYNEQFF
CDR3nt: TGTGCCAGCAGTCGACGCCGGGACTCGCAAAGGATGGCCTACAATGAGCAGTTCTTC

v_gene: TRBV29-1
len: 10
d_gene: NA
abundance: many
j_gene: TRBJ2-5
CDR3aa: CSVQQETQYF
CDR3nt: TGCAGCGTTCAGCAAGAGACCCAGTACTTC

v_gene: TRBV28
len: 11
d_gene: NA
abundance: NA
j_gene: TRBJ1-5
CDR3aa: CASAGNQPQHF
CDR3nt: TGTGCCAGCGCCGGGAATCAGCCCCAGCATTTT

v_gene: TRBV7-2
len: 15
d_gene: TRBD2
abundance: NA
j_gene: TRBJ2-7
CDR3aa: CASSRLAGPTYEQYF
CDR3nt: TGTGCCAGCAGTCGACTAGCGGGCCCAACCTACGAGCAGTACTTC

v_gene: TRBV3-1/TRBV3-2
len: 16
d_gene: TRBD1
abundance: NA
j_gene: TRBJ2-2
CDR3aa: CASSQPGQGHTGELFF
CDR3nt: TGTGCCAGCAGCCAGCCGGGACAGGGCCACACCGGGGAGCTGTTTTTT

v_gene: TRBV5-5
len: 17
d_gene: TRBD2
abundance: few
j_gene: TRBJ2-7
CDR3aa: CASSLGLAGGSSYEQYF
CDR3nt: TGTGCCAGCAGCTTGGGACTAGCGGGAGGAAGCTCCTACGAGCAGTACTTC

v_gene: TRBV11-2
len: 17
d_gene: TRBD1
abundance: NA
j_gene: TRBJ2-4
CDR3aa: CASSLASGRQGKNIQYF
CDR3nt: TGTGCCAGCAGCTTAGCTTCAGGCCGACAGGGGAAAAACATTCAGTACTTC

v_gene: TRBV9
len: 13
d_gene: NA
abundance: NA
j_gene: TRBJ2-7
CDR3aa: CASSVVQGSEQYF
CDR3nt: TGTGCCAGCAGCGTAGTACAGGGAAGCGAGCAGTACTTC

v_gene: TRBV27
len: 16
d_gene: NA
abundance: few
j_gene: TRBJ2-1
CDR3aa: CASTRRSGVAINEQFF
CDR3nt: TGTGCCAGCACCAGAAGGAGCGGCGTTGCGATCAATGAGCAGTTCTTC

v_gene: TRBV3-1/TRBV3-2
len: 13
d_gene: NA
abundance: NA
j_gene: TRBJ1-1
CDR3aa: CASSQAGNTEAFF
CDR3nt: TGTGCCAGCAGCCAAGCCGGGAACACTGAAGCTTTCTTT

v_gene: TRBV19
len: 14
d_gene: NA
abundance: NA
j_gene: TRBJ1-3
CDR3aa: CASSTTDSGNTIYF
CDR3nt: TGTGCCAGTAGTACGACAGACTCTGGAAACACCATATATTTT

v_gene: TRBV12-3/TRBV12-4
len: 12
d_gene: NA
abundance: few
j_gene: TRBJ1-2
CDR3aa: CASSPTGYGYTF
CDR3nt: TGTGCCAGCAGTCCGACGGGGTATGGCTACACCTTC

v_gene: TRBV5-4
len: 16
d_gene: NA
abundance: NA
j_gene: TRBJ2-7
CDR3aa: CASSLRGGRTTYEQYF
CDR3nt: TGTGCCAGCAGCCTACGTGGGGGGAGGACAACCTACGAGCAGTACTTC

v_gene: TRBV28
len: 11
d_gene: NA
abundance: NA
j_gene: TRBJ2-7
CDR3aa: CASRLYYEQYF
CDR3nt: TGTGCCAGCAGACTCTACTACGAGCAGTACTTC